This passage covers 30 T cell receptor beta chains from one sample sequenced in a study of blood T cells in healthy people across ages. Through a sample-barcoded 5' primer and a J-beta primer mix, a second PCR was run for about 7 to 12 cycles. A single record per CDR3 protein comes from TCRdb applying MiXCR to the 5' RACE reads. The data show roughly 1,500,000 distinct CDR3 sequences, with roughly 32% seen just once and 11% held by the top ten. The sample was blood. The receptor set was obtained from a woman under 40 in good health.

The chain employs TRBV5-1 and TRBJ2-7, with D perhaps TRBD1 or TRBD2 (5 bases each). Germline V gives CDR1 SGHRS, CDR2 YFSETQ. The CDR3 is 13 amino acids. Deletions cut 2 bases from V and 3 bases from J, with 9 bases between. CDR3 DNA sequence: TGCGCCAGCAGCTTTGGGGGAGACTACGAGCAGTACTTC. Protein sequence: CASSFGGDYEQYF.

Details on this clonotype: A much larger clone sits a single nucleotide away, making a read error possible. J is TRBJ2-6 and V is TRBV5-5; D possibly uses TRBD1 or TRBD2 (5 bases each). V lost 4 bases to trimming and J lost 1 base, with 21 bases between them. Germline CDR1 and CDR2: SGHKS and YYEKEE (reference sequence). The CDR3 covers 19 residues. CDR3 sequence reads: CASSGRGDQLPSGANVLTF. The CDR3 coding sequence is TGTGCCAGCAGCGGACGGGGCGATCAGCTCCCTTCTGGGGCCAACGTCCTGACTTTC.

This clonotype was counted ten times or more. V gene TRBV11-2 combines with J gene TRBJ2-5; D gene ambiguous. Trimming cost V 5 bases and J 3 bases, with 7 bases left between them. Germline CDR1 SGHAT, CDR2 FQNNGV. The CDR3 runs to 12 residues. For the CDR3, the DNA is TGTGCCAGCAGCCCCAGCAAAGAGACCCAGTACTTC. Protein: CASSPSKETQYF.

The J gene is TRBJ2-7, the V gene TRBV7-9; D perhaps matches TRBD2 (7 bases). V was clipped by 1 base and J by 4 bases, with 14 bases between them. The CDR3 runs to 15 residues. Germline V lookup: CDR1 SEHNR, CDR2 FQNEAQ (reference sequence). CDR3 nucleotides: TGTGCCAGCAGCTTAGGGCGGGGGCCGGGGTACGAGCAGTACTTC. It specifies CASSLGRGPGYEQYF.

On this clonotype: The germline gene is not matched at one end of the junction; a read error may be the cause. V usage is TRBV6-2 or TRBV6-3 and J usage is TRBJ2-3; possible D gene TRBD1, 5 bases. Germline V gene sequence: CDR1 MNHEY, CDR2 SVGEGT. The CDR3 spans 14 residues. In DNA, the CDR3 is TGCGCCAGCTCAGTAACCGTCAGGGCAGATACGCAGTATTTT. Its translation: CASSVTVRADTQYF.

The genes are TRBV3-1 and TRBJ2-3; a weak D match, TRBD2 (5 bases). CDR1 LGHDT and CDR2 YNNKEL come from the germline V gene (reference sequence). The ends were cut back, 0 bases at V and 0 bases at J, with 13 bases in the middle. CDR3 length: 17 residues. DNA for the CDR3: TGTGCCAGCAGCCAAGAAGGGCTAGGCGGGAGCACAGATACGCAGTATTTT. Translated, it gives CASSQEGLGGSTDTQYF.

The chain uses TRBV5-1 and TRBJ2-7, with D perhaps TRBD2 (6 bases). Per germline, CDR1 SGHRS and CDR2 YFSETQ. The CDR3 loop spans 15 amino acids. Trimming took 4 bases from V and 2 from J, leaving 16 bases between them. The CDR3 loop reads CASSPGLKSPYEQYF. Here the CDR3 DNA reads TGCGCCAGCAGCCCAGGACTAAAATCCCCCTACGAGCAGTACTTC. Full variable domain (remainder filled in from reference TRBV5-1 and TRBJ2-7): KAGVTQTPRYLIKTRGQQVTLSCSPISGHRSVSWYQQTPGQGLQFLFEYFSETQRNKGNFPGRFSGRQFSNSRSEMNVSTLELGDSALYLCASSPGLKSPYEQYFGPGTRLTVT.

This clonotype was picked up many times. The rearrangement joins TRBV5-1 to TRBJ2-5; 10 bases are a match to TRBD2. The germline gives CDR1 SGHRS, CDR2 YFSETQ. The CDR3 totals 15 residues. The ends lost 1 base at V and 5 bases at J; junction bases unmatched: 5. The CDR3 here is CASSLSLAGVETQYF. Written as DNA, the CDR3 is TGCGCCAGCAGCTTGTCGCTAGCGGGGGTCGAGACCCAGTACTTC. The full variable domain, in which reference TRBV5-1 and TRBJ2-5 provide the parts outside the CDR3, is KAGVTQTPRYLIKTRGQQVTLSCSPISGHRSVSWYQQTPGQGLQFLFEYFSETQRNKGNFPGRFSGRQFSNSRSEMNVSTLELGDSALYLCASSLSLAGVETQYFGPGTRLLVL.

V gene TRBV6-1 combines with J gene TRBJ2-6; 7 bases are shared with TRBD1. Looked up from germline, CDR1 is MNHNS and CDR2 is SASEGT. The length of the CDR3 is 15 residues. V trimming: 8 bases; J trimming: 2 bases; junction bases outside the gene matches: 6. The CDR3: CASEKGAAGANVLTF. The CDR3 nucleotides are TGTGCCAGCGAGAAGGGGGCGGCTGGGGCCAACGTCCTGACTTTC.

The chain has TRBV3-1 and TRBJ2-7; D might be TRBD2 (5 bases). This CDR3 is built from 12 residues. Trimming left V 1 base short and J 11 bases short, with 12 bases between. Germline V gene sequence: CDR1 LGHDT, CDR2 YNNKEL (reference sequence). CDR3 residues: CASSQGTLAEYF. For the CDR3, the DNA is TGTGCCAGCAGCCAAGGGACTCTTGCGGAGTACTTC.

This clonotype was picked up a small number of times. The genes are TRBV20-1 and TRBJ2-3; 12 bases are a match to TRBD2. CDR3 size: 15 residues. Germline CDR1 and CDR2: DFQATT and SNEGSKA (reference sequence). Trimming at V came to 4 bases and at J to 7 bases, leaving 9 bases not matched to a gene. The CDR3 spells CSAIPSGRAGNTQYF. In DNA form, the CDR3 reads TGCAGTGCTATCCCTAGCGGGAGGGCCGGAAATACGCAGTATTTT.

This clonotype was detected a few times. The chain has TRBV4-1 and TRBJ1-2; 7 bases are a match to TRBD1. The CDR3 is 16 amino acids. Germline loops: CDR1 MGHRA, CDR2 YSYEKL. The V gene end was trimmed by 3 bases and the J gene end by 2 bases; junction bases not matched to a gene: 9. In DNA form, the CDR3 reads TGCGCCAGCAGCCATTCACAGGGGACCCAAAACTATGGCTACACCTTC. Its protein product is CASSHSQGTQNYGYTF.

In its sample, this clonotype was seen a few times. V gene TRBV20-1 combines with J gene TRBJ2-7; D unclear. Germline CDR1 is DFQATT and CDR2 is SNEGSKA (reference sequence). The CDR3 has 14 amino acids. V was trimmed by 2 bases and J by 3 bases, leaving 14 bases between them. The CDR3 is CSARKVIWNYEQYF. Here the CDR3 DNA reads TGCAGTGCTAGAAAAGTTATATGGAACTACGAGCAGTACTTC.

This clonotype was picked up many times. The chain links TRBV29-1 to TRBJ2-3, with 9 positions matching TRBD2. V trimming: 6 bases; J trimming: 3 bases; junction bases outside the gene matches: 4. The CDR3 is 13 amino acids. Germline V gene sequence: CDR1 SQVTM, CDR2 ANQGSEA. As DNA, the CDR3 is TGCAGCGTCCTCGGACTAGCGACAGATACGCAGTATTTT. This codes for CSVLGLATDTQYF.

The chain is built from TRBV15 and TRBJ2-7, with 8 bases matching TRBD2. The V gene end was trimmed by 3 bases and the J gene end by 4 bases; junction bases not matched to a gene: 17. The germline gives CDR1 LNHNV, CDR2 YYDKDF (reference sequence). The CDR3 has 18 residues. CDR3 sequence (DNA): TGTGCCACCAGCAGCTTCCCTATGGTAGCGGGGCCTCTATACGAGCAGTACTTC. Translating it yields CATSSFPMVAGPLYEQYF.

This clonotype came up a few times. This chain connects TRBV11-2 to TRBJ2-6; D assignment may be TRBD1 or TRBD2 (5 bases each). Germline V gene data show CDR1 as SGHAT and CDR2 as FQNNGV. The V gene lost 7 bases and the J gene lost 4 bases, with 17 bases spanning the gap. This CDR3 is built from 16 residues. The CDR3 loop reads CASTMGPPGGANVLTF. In DNA form, the CDR3 reads TGTGCCAGCACCATGGGACCGCCTGGGGGGGCCAACGTCCTGACTTTC.

The chain carries TRBV7-6 and TRBJ2-1, with TRBD2 matching over 10 bases. The CDR3 loop spans 16 amino acids. J lost 1 base, V lost 4 bases, and 4 bases had no gene match. Germline V gene sequence: CDR1 SGHVS, CDR2 FNYEAQ. The CDR3 coding sequence is TGTGCCAGCAGCTATCTAGCGGGGGAGTCCTACAATGAGCAGTTCTTC. This gives the protein CASSYLAGESYNEQFF.

This clonotype was seen only a few times. The chain couples TRBV5-5 to TRBJ2-3, with 7 bases identical to TRBD2. J lost 9 bases, V lost 3 bases, and 7 bases had no gene match. The CDR3 loop spans 13 amino acids. Germline V gene sequence: CDR1 SGHKS, CDR2 YYEKEE (reference sequence). CDR3 residues: CASSWGGSKTQYF. The CDR3 DNA reads TGTGCCAGCAGCTGGGGGGGTTCGAAAACGCAGTATTTT.

To note about this clonotype: This may arise from a read error, as a much more abundant clone is one base away. The chain carries TRBV4-1 and TRBJ2-3; 10 bases agree with TRBD2. V shed 4 bases and J 4 bases; nucleotides not matched to a gene: 5. The CDR3 covers 15 residues. In germline, CDR1 is MGHRA, CDR2 YSYEKL. The CDR3: CASSLGLAESDTQYF. CDR3 DNA: TGCGCCAGCAGCCTAGGACTAGCGGAGTCAGATACGCAGTATTTT.

A word on this clonotype: Mismatch with germline at one junction end may stem from a read error. The rearrangement uses TRBV7-7 and TRBJ2-1; 9 bases match TRBD1. This CDR3 contains 15 residues. From germline, CDR1 is SSHAT and CDR2 FNYEAQ (reference sequence). As DNA, the CDR3 is TGTGCTAGCAGCAACGGGACAGGGATATACAATGAGCAGTTCTTC. Translation gives CASSNGTGIYNEQFF.

This sequence joins TRBV20-1 and TRBJ1-2, with D hard to call. The length of the CDR3 is 12 residues. The V end lost 6 bases, the J end lost 1 base, and 9 bases lay between the germline ends. Germline V gene data show CDR1 as DFQATT and CDR2 as SNEGSKA (reference sequence). This chain's CDR3 is CSALDGNYGYTF. CDR3 DNA sequence: TGCAGTGCCCTCGACGGTAACTATGGCTACACCTTC.

The chain combines TRBV20-1 with TRBJ2-1; perhaps TRBD2 as D (5 bases). The V end was cut by 3 bases, the J end by 0 bases, with 15 bases between. CDR1 DFQATT and CDR2 SNEGSKA come from the germline V gene (reference sequence). The CDR3 is made up of 16 amino acids. CDR3 residues: CSARDWKTSSYNEQFF. The CDR3 DNA reads TGCAGTGCTAGGGACTGGAAAACTAGCTCCTACAATGAGCAGTTCTTC.

This clonotype appeared a few times. The chain employs TRBV27 and TRBJ1-1, with D possibly being TRBD1 (6 bases). Germline V CDR1 and CDR2: MNHEY, SMNVEV (reference sequence). The V gene lost 4 bases and the J gene lost 0 bases, with 12 bases spanning the gap. The CDR3 spans 15 residues. The CDR3 loop is CASSSGTLLNTEAFF. The CDR3 coding sequence is TGTGCCAGCAGTTCCGGGACACTTTTGAACACTGAAGCTTTCTTT.

The chain has TRBV2 and TRBJ2-3; the D call may be TRBD1 or TRBD2 (5 bases each). CDR1 is SNHLY and CDR2 is FYNNEI in the germline V gene. V gave up 7 bases and J gave up 5 bases, with 13 bases separating them. This CDR3 is built from 13 residues. This CDR3 reads CASTWDRGDTQYF. The CDR3 DNA follows: TGTGCCAGCACCTGGGACCGCGGAGATACGCAGTATTTT.

This chain uses TRBV24-1 with TRBJ2-5; possibly TRBD1 for D (6 bases). CDR3 length: 15 amino acids. V was cut by 2 bases and J by 5 bases, with 14 bases left in between. Germline V CDR1 and CDR2: KGHDR, SFDVKD. The CDR3 DNA is TGTGCCACCAGTGATTCTACAGGGAAACGGGAGACCCAGTACTTC. Protein: CATSDSTGKRETQYF.

This clonotype occurred a few times. V usage is TRBV12-3 or TRBV12-4 and J usage is TRBJ1-4; 7 bases align to TRBD1. There are 17 residues in the CDR3. V shed 4 bases, J shed 0 bases, and the junction held 8 bases outside the gene matches. The CDR3 sequence: CASSSPGQLATNEKLFF. The CDR3 nucleotides are TGTGCCAGCAGTTCTCCGGGACAGCTAGCAACTAATGAAAAACTGTTTTTT.

This clonotype appeared a few times. The chain couples TRBV9 to TRBJ2-1, with D maybe TRBD1 (6 bases). Trimming took off 4 bases at V and 10 bases at J, with 18 bases between the two ends. This CDR3 has 14 residues. Germline CDR1 and CDR2: SGDLS and YYNGEE. The CDR3 DNA sequence: TGTGCCAGCAGCACGACAGGCTTCTCCTACGAGCAGTTCTTC. It is translated as CASSTTGFSYEQFF.

The V gene is TRBV6-5, the J gene TRBJ2-7; D might be TRBD2 (6 bases). V was shortened by 3 bases and J by 12 bases, with 18 bases between the two germline ends. In germline, CDR1 is MNHEY, CDR2 SVGAGI. This CDR3 is 13 amino acids long. CDR3 in DNA: TGTGCCAGCAGTTATTCGACTAGTGGGACCCGGTACTTC. Its translation: CASSYSTSGTRYF.

This clonotype was observed a few times. The chain is built from TRBV28 and TRBJ2-5; a possible D gene is TRBD2 (7 bases). V was clipped by 5 bases and J by 5 bases, with 18 bases between them. The germline gives CDR1 MDHEN, CDR2 SYDVKM. This CDR3 has 15 amino acids. The CDR3 DNA reads TGTGCCAGCAGTCCTCGGGGGGCTCCGATGGAGACCCAGTACTTC. This codes for CASSPRGAPMETQYF.

This clonotype was seen a few times. The chain uses TRBV3-1 and TRBJ2-3; 13 positions agree with TRBD2. The CDR3 is 14 amino acids. J was trimmed by 10 bases and V by 4 bases; bases with no gene match: 5. Looked up from germline, CDR1 is LGHDT and CDR2 is YNNKEL (reference sequence). The DNA for the CDR3 is TGTGCCAGCAGCCCCGGACTAGCGGGAGCGGCGCAGTATTTT. Its translation is CASSPGLAGAAQYF.